The clone carrying this T cell receptor beta chain was found many times. CDR3 size: 16 residues. After removal of 6 bases from V and 6 bases from J, the junction contained 15 bases not matched to a gene. TCRdb called the 5' RACE reads again in MiXCR, with one record for every CDR3 protein. The sample records some 300,000 distinct CDR3 sequences, roughly 12% being singletons. The data derive from a study of identical twins. These sequences were also reported in another study, on yellow fever vaccine responses in identical twins.

The source of this sequence is a woman between 18 and 30 years old in good health. The gene calls are TRBV12-3 or TRBV12-4 and TRBJ2-3; 7 bases line up with TRBD2. The sample consisted of CD8+ T cells sorted from blood. The CDR3 nucleotides read TGTGCCAGCAGCCGCCGGAGCGGGACTTATACCGATACGCAGTATTTT. Translated: CASSRRSGTYTDTQYF.